This TCR beta chain was captured in a study of beta chain features in type 1 diabetes. General study points: It was not settled here whether HLA type affects TCRB rearrangement. For patients and controls alike, PCR might favor shorter templates to the same degree. Within patients, naive, central memory and Treg TCRB repertoires seemed more similar than within healthy donors. Type 1 diabetes patients had TCRB CDR3s that were shorter (moderately but significantly so) in all four CD4+ subsets.

As to this clone: Antigen unknown.

A sort by CD45RO/CCR7/CD25/CD127/CD95/CD27 yielded CD4+ naive, central memory, regulatory and stem cell-like memory cells. The investigators reverse transcribed all of the isolated RNA, so they sequenced expressed TCRB transcripts. This table comes from immunoSEQ multiplex PCR, and its TCRdb copy is limited to in-frame clones, with some not included. Here the sample spans roughly 700,000 clones, around 15% being singletons. Material: naive CD4+ T cells from blood. This clonotype originated in a man younger than 30 with type 1 diabetes.

The chain's CDR3 is CAWSASGRGQYF. The DNA of the CDR3 is TGTGCCTGGAGTGCCTCGGGCCGGGGGCAGTACTTC. V and J are TRBV30 and TRBJ2-5, with a possible D match to TRBD2 (6 bases). Germline CDR1 reads GTSNPN; CDR2 reads SVGIG (reference sequence). There are 12 residues in the CDR3. Trimming cost V 1 base and J 11 bases, with 14 bases left between them.